This T cell receptor beta chain stems from a study of regulatory T cells in long-lasting Graves disease. On the study more broadly: Persistent Graves' disease meant over 5 years of antithyroid drugs with positive TSH receptor antibodies.

Per the germline V gene, CDR1 is SGHTA and CDR2 is FQGNSA. V lost 6 bases and J lost 9, with 15 bases in between. CDR3 length: 14 residues. Assembly of TCR beta libraries relied on iRepertoire HTBI primers together with Arm-PCR of CDR3 regions. Via MiXCR, TCRdb re-called the multiplex PCR reads, giving one row per CDR3 protein. The sample carries fewer than 450,000 distinct CDR3 sequences, around 24% recorded once. Time point: persistent/refractory GD, antithyroid drugs over 5 years with positive TRAb. RNA extracted from PBMCs served as the sequencing template. Recruitment took place at an endocrinology department in Xi'an, China.

The TCR comes from a female donor with Graves disease. The genes are TRBV7-2 and TRBJ1-6; possibly TRBD1 for D (6 bases). The sequenced sample was peripheral blood mononuclear cells (PBMCs), obtained when the disease was refractory, from a patient treated with antithyroid drugs. DNA for the CDR3: TGTGCCAGCAGGGCCACAGGGCGCGGTTCACCCCTCCACTTT. It yields the protein CASRATGRGSPLHF.